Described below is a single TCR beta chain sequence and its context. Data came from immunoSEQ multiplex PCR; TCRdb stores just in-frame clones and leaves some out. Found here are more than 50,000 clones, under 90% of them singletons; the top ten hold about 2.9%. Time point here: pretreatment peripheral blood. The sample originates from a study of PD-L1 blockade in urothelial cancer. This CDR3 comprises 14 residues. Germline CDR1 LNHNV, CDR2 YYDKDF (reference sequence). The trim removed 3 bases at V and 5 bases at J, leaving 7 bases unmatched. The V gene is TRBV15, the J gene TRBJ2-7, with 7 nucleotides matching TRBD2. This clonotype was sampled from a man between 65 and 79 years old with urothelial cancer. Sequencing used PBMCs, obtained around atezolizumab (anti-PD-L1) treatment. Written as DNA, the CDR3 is TGTGCCACCAGCAGTGGGAGGGGTGTACACGAGCAGTACTTC. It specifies CATSSGRGVHEQYF.